The rows below give T cell receptor beta chains drawn from one sample of a study of blood T cell repertoires in COVID-19. The protocol was immunoSEQ multiplex PCR, while the TCRdb copy is restricted to in-frame clones and leaves out a portion. The data hold 200,000 to 250,000 clones, with 80% to 90% observed a single time. The sequencing input was PBMCs or T cells enriched from blood (not recorded which). The source is a woman aged 18-29 years in a cohort exposed to, infected with or recovered from COVID-19 (not recorded which). The CDR3 runs from the conserved cysteine through the conserved F or W. The D gene is left open where the match is weak. The size entry is marked missing in some rows and otherwise reads once, few, many or a size class.

v_gene	d_gene	j_gene	len	abundance	CDR3nt	CDR3aa
TRBV5-4	TRBD1	TRBJ1-4	14	few	TGTGCCAGCAGCACAAACACAGGGGTTGAAAAACTGTTTTTT	CASSTNTGVEKLFF
TRBV19	TRBD2	TRBJ2-1	17	-	TGTGCCAGTAGTATGGTGAGCGGGGGGGCCGGTGGATCTGAGCAGTTCTTC	CASSMVSGGAGGSEQFF
TRBV28	TRBD1	TRBJ1-5	13	-	TGTGCCAGCCGGGGACAGCAAGAGAAGCCCCAGCATTTT	CASRGQQEKPQHF
TRBV9	-	TRBJ1-1	17	-	TGTGCCAGCAGCGTAGGTGTGTCAGGGCACATGAACACTGAAGCTTTCTTT	CASSVGVSGHMNTEAFF
TRBV28	TRBD2	TRBJ2-7	18	-	TGTGCCAGCAGACAACTTGGTGCGGGAGGGCCCCTTACCTACGAGCAGTACTTC	CASRQLGAGGPLTYEQYF
TRBV7-9	TRBD1	TRBJ1-1	15	-	TGTGCCAGCAGCCAAAACAGGGGCGCGAACACTGAAGCTTTCTTT	CASSQNRGANTEAFF
TRBV28	TRBD1	TRBJ2-7	17	-	TGTGCCAGCAGTCCGTCTCTTCAGGGGGCTGGATACGACGAGCAGTACTTC	CASSPSLQGAGYDEQYF
TRBV5-1	-	TRBJ2-7	12	-	TGCGCCAGCAGCTTTATGGGAGACGAGCAGTACTTC	CASSFMGDEQYF
TRBV5-1	-	TRBJ2-1	16	-	TGCGCCAGCAGCACTGGTCCGGGAGTCCTTTACAATGAGCAGTTCTTC	CASSTGPGVLYNEQFF
TRBV19	-	TRBJ1-5	14	once	TGTGCCAGTGTTGGTACAGGATTCGTTCAGCCCCAGCATTTT	CASVGTGFVQPQHF
TRBV30	-	TRBJ1-2	13	-	TGTGCCTGGAGTGTAACAGAAATAGGTGGCTACACCTTC	CAWSVTEIGGYTF
TRBV7-3	-	TRBJ1-4	14	-	TGTGCCAGCAGCTTAGTTCGGAGAGGGGAAAAACTGTTTTTT	CASSLVRRGEKLFF
TRBV3-1/TRBV3-2	-	TRBJ1-5	13	once	TGTGCCAGCAGCTTGAGAAGTGATCAGCCCCAGCATTTT	CASSLRSDQPQHF
TRBV19	TRBD1	TRBJ2-3	14	once	TGTGCCAGTAGTCTGGGACAGGCCGCAGATACGCAGTATTTT	CASSLGQAADTQYF
TRBV6-5	TRBD1	TRBJ1-2	15	-	TGTGCCAGCAGTATAGGGGACAGGGTTAACTATGGCTACACCTTC	CASSIGDRVNYGYTF
TRBV5-1	-	TRBJ2-3	12	once	TGCGCCAGCAGCTCTCCCTCAGATACGCAGTATTTT	CASSSPSDTQYF
TRBV6-1	TRBD1	TRBJ1-4	17	-	TGTGCCAGCAGTGGCCTCGACCCGGACAGGCTTAATGAAAAACTGTTTTTT	CASSGLDPDRLNEKLFF
TRBV2	-	TRBJ1-1	15	-	TGTGCCAGCAGTGGGAGGGCCCTCCTGAACACTGAAGCTTTCTTT	CASSGRALLNTEAFF
TRBV23-1	-	TRBJ2-7	15	-	TGCGCCAGCAGTCAAGCACAGGTTTCCCCGTACGAGCAGTACTTC	CASSQAQVSPYEQYF
TRBV11-3	-	TRBJ1-4	14	-	TGTGCCAGCAGCTTATCCAGGGTCTCAGAAAAACTGTTTTTT	CASSLSRVSEKLFF
TRBV6-5	TRBD1	TRBJ1-5	16	-	TGTGCCAGCAGTTACCGGGGGACAGGGTCCAATCAGCCCCAGCATTTT	CASSYRGTGSNQPQHF
TRBV27	-	TRBJ1-4	15	-	TGTGCCAGCAGCGAGTACAGGGTTACTAATGAAAAACTGTTTTTT	CASSEYRVTNEKLFF
TRBV11-2	-	TRBJ2-3	13	once	TGTGCCAGCAGCTCGCTCAGTACAGATACGCAGTATTTT	CASSSLSTDTQYF
TRBV18	TRBD2	TRBJ2-2	17	-	TGTGCCAGCTCACCACCCCTAGCGGGAGTTAAAACCGGGGAGCTGTTTTTT	CASSPPLAGVKTGELFF
TRBV10-3	-	TRBJ2-3	15	-	TGTGCCATCAGTCCGCAGGAAGATAGCACAGATACGCAGTATTTT	CAISPQEDSTDTQYF
TRBV7-9	-	TRBJ2-7	11	-	TGTGCCAGCAGCTCCCTATATCAGCAGTACTTC	CASSSLYQQYF
TRBV29-1	-	TRBJ1-1	11	-	TGCAGCGCCGGGACAACCACTGAAGCTTTCTTT	CSAGTTTEAFF
TRBV28	-	TRBJ2-2	13	few	TGTGCCAGCAGTTTCAGGTTGTCCGGGGAGCTGTTTTTT	CASSFRLSGELFF
TRBV2	-	TRBJ1-2	15	-	TGTGCCAGCAGTGAAGCGCCAAGGACAACCTATGGCTACACCTTC	CASSEAPRTTYGYTF
TRBV6-1	TRBD1	TRBJ2-5	17	-	TGTGCCAGCAGTGGACCAGGAAGGACAGGGGGCGCGGAGACCCAGTACTTC	CASSGPGRTGGAETQYF
TRBV14	TRBD2	TRBJ2-1	19	-	TGTGCCAGCAGCCAAGATGGGCTAGCGGGAGGGATATATTACAATGAGCAGTTCTTC	CASSQDGLAGGIYYNEQFF
TRBV5-1	-	TRBJ2-1	15	-	TGCGCCAGCAGCTCGGGGGGCTCCTCCTACAATGAGCAGTTCTTC	CASSSGGSSYNEQFF
TRBV28	-	TRBJ1-5	12	-	TGTGCCATTACAGGGCGAGGTCAGCCCCAGCATTTT	CAITGRGQPQHF
TRBV7-3	-	TRBJ2-1	12	-	TGTGCCAGCAGCTCCCGTAACAATGAGCAGTTCTTC	CASSSRNNEQFF
TRBV4-2	TRBD2	TRBJ2-7	16	-	TGTGCCAGCAGCCAAGAGCCTAGCGGGATTCCCCGCGAGCAGTACTTC	CASSQEPSGIPREQYF
TRBV27	TRBD1	TRBJ1-6	16	-	TGTGCCAGCAGACAGGGGGCCAGCTCCTATAATTCACCCCTCCACTTT	CASRQGASSYNSPLHF
TRBV15	-	TRBJ1-1	16	-	TGTGCCACCAGCAGAGGTACAGGGAGGGGATACACTGAAGCTTTCTTT	CATSRGTGRGYTEAFF
TRBV2	-	TRBJ2-4	16	-	TGTGCCAGCAGTGGGTACTCTAGCGTGACCAAAAACATTCAGTACTTC	CASSGYSSVTKNIQYF
TRBV4-1	-	TRBJ2-1	12	-	TGCGCCAGCAGCCAAGTAGCGAATGAGCAGTTCTTC	CASSQVANEQFF
TRBV24-1	-	TRBJ1-5	14	-	TGTGCCACCAGCGCGGACTTTTCGGATCAGCCCCAGCATTTT	CATSADFSDQPQHF
TRBV19	TRBD2	TRBJ2-3	15	-	TGTGCCAGTAGCAACTTAGCGGGAGTGGCAGATACGCAGTATTTT	CASSNLAGVADTQYF
TRBV7-8	TRBD1	TRBJ1-2	17	-	TGTGCCAGCAGCCCCCAGGGACAGGGGGCCTCTAGGGGTGGCTACACCTTC	CASSPQGQGASRGGYTF